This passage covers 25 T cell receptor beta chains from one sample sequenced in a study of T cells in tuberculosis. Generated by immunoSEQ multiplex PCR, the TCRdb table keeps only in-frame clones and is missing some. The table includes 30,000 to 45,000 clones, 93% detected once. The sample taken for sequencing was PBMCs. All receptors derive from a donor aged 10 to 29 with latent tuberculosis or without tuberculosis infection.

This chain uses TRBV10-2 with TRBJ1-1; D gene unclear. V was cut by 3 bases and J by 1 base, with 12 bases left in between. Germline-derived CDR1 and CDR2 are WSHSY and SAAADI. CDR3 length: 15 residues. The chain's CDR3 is CASSDPHGGNTEAFF. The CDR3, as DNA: TGCGCCAGCAGTGACCCCCACGGCGGGAACACTGAAGCTTTCTTT.

This CDR3 is CASSRDTYEQYF. The CDR3 DNA is TGCGCCAGCAGCCGGGACACCTACGAGCAGTACTTC. J is TRBJ2-7 and V is TRBV5-1, with a weak D call TRBD1 (6 bases). V was shortened by 4 bases and J by 2 bases, with 7 bases between the two germline ends. Per the germline V gene, CDR1 is SGHRS and CDR2 is YFSETQ. The CDR3 length is 12 residues.

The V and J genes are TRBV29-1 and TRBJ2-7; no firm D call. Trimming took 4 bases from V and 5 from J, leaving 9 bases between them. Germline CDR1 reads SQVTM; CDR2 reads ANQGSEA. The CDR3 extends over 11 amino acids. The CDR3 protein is CSVVVQNEQYF. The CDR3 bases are TGCAGCGTTGTCGTACAGAACGAGCAGTACTTC.

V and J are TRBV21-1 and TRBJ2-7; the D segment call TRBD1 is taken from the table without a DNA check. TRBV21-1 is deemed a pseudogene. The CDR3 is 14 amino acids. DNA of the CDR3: TGTGCCAGCAGCAATCGGGACAGGGGGCACGAGCAGTACTTC. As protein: CASSNRDRGHEQYF.

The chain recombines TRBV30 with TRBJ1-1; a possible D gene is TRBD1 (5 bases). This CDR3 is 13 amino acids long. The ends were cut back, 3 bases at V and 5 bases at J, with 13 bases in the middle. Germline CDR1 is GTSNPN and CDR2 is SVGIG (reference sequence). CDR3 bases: TGTGCCTGGAGCGCAGGGTATGGGACTGAAGCTTTCTTT. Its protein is CAWSAGYGTEAFF.

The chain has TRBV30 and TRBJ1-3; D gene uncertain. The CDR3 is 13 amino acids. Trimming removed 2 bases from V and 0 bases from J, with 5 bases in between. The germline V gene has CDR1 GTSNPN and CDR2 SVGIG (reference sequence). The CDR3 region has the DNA TGTGCCTGGAGTCCTCTCTCTGGAAACACCATATATTTT. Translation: CAWSPLSGNTIYF.

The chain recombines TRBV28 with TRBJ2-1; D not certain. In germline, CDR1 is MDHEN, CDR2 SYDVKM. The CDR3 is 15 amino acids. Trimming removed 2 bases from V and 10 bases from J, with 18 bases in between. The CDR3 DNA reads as TGTGCCAGCAGTTTAATGACAACTGCGCCCAACGAGCAGTTCTTC. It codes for CASSLMTTAPNEQFF. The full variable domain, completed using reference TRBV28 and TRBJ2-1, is DVKVTQSSRYLVKRTGEKVFLECVQDMDHENMFWYRQDPGLGLRLIYFSYDVKMKEKGDIPEGYSVSREKKERFSLILESASTNQTSMYLCASSLMTTAPNEQFFGPGTRLTVL.

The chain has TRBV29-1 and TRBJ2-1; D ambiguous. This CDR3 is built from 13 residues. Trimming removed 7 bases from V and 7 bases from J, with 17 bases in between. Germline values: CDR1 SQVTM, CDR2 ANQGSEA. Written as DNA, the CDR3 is TGCAGCGACCGAGTGGTAGCAATTAATGAGCAGTTCTTC. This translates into CSDRVVAINEQFF.

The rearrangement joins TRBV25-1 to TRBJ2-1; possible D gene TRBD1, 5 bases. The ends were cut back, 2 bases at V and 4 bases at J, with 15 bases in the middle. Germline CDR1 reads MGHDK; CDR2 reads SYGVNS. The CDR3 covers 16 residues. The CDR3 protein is CASSEQGQVIYNEQFF. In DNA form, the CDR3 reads TGTGCCAGCAGTGAACAGGGTCAGGTGATATACAATGAGCAGTTCTTC. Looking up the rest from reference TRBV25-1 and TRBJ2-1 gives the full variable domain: EADIYQTPRYLVIGTGKKITLECSQTMGHDKMYWYQQDPGMELHLIHYSYGVNSTEKGDLSSESTVSRIRTEHFPLTLESARPSHTSQYLCASSEQGQVIYNEQFFGPGTRLTVL.

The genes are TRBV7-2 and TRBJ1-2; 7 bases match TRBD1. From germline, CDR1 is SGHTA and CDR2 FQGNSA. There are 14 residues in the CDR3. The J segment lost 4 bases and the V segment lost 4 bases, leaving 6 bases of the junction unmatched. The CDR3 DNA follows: TGTGCCAGCAGCTGGCTAGACAGGGCCTATGGCTACACCTTC. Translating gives CASSWLDRAYGYTF.

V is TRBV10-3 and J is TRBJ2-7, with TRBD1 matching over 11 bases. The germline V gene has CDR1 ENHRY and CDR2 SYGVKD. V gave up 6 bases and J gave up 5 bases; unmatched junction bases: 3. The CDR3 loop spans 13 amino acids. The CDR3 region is CAIRGQGANEQYF. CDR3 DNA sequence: TGTGCCATCAGAGGACAGGGGGCCAACGAGCAGTACTTC.

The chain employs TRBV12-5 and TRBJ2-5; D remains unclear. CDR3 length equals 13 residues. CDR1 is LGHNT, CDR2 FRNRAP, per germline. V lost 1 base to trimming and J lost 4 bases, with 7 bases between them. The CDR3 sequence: CASGLARGETQYF. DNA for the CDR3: TGTGCTAGTGGTTTGGCCCGAGGAGAGACCCAGTACTTC.

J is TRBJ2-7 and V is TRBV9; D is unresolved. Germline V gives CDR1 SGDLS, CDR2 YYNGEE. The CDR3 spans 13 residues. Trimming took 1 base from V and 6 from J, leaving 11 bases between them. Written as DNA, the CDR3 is TGTGCCAGCAGCGTACGCGGAGACGCCGAGCAGTACTTC. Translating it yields CASSVRGDAEQYF.

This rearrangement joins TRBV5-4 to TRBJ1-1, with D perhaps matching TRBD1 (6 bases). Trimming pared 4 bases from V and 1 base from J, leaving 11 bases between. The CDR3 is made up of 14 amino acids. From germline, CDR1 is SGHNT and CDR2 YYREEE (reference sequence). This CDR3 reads CASSRKTGNTEAFF. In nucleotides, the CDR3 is TGTGCCAGCAGCCGTAAGACAGGGAACACTGAAGCTTTCTTT.

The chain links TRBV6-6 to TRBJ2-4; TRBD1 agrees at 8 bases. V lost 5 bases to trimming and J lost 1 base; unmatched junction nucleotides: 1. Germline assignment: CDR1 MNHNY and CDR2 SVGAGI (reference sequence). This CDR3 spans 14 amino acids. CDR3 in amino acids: CASSGDRAKNIQYF. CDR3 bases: TGTGCCAGCAGTGGGGACAGGGCCAAAAACATTCAGTACTTC.

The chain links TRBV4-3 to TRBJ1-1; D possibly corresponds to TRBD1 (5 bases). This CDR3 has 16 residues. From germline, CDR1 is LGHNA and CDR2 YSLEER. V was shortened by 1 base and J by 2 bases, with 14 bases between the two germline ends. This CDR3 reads CASSQVRSTANTEAFF. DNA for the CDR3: TGCGCCAGCAGCCAAGTAAGGTCGACAGCCAACACTGAAGCTTTCTTT.

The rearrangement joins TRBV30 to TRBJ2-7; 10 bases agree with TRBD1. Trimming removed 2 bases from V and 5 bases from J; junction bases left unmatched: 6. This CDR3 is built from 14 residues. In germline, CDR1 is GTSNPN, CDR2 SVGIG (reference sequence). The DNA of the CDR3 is TGTGCCTGGAGTTCTGGGACAGGGGTCAACGAGCAGTACTTC. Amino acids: CAWSSGTGVNEQYF.

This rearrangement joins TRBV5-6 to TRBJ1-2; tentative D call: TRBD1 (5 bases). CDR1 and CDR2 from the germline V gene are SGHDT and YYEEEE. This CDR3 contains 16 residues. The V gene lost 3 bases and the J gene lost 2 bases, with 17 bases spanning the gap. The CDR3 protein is CASSWGKTETNYGYTF. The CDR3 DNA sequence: TGTGCCAGCAGCTGGGGAAAGACAGAGACCAACTATGGCTACACCTTC. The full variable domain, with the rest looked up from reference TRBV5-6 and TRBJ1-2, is DAGVTQSPTHLIKTRGQQVTLRCSPKSGHDTVSWYQQALGQGPQFIFQYYEEEERQRGNFPDRFSGHQFPNYSSELNVNALLLGDSALYLCASSWGKTETNYGYTFGSGTRLTVV.

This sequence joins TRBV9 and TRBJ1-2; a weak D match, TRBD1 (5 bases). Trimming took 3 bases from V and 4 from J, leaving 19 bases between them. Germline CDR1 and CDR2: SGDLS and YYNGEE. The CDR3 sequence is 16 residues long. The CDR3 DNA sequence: TGTGCCAGCAGCGCTTACGATACCAAGGGGCCCTATGGCTACACCTTC. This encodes CASSAYDTKGPYGYTF. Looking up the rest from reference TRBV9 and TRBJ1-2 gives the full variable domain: DSGVTQTPKHLITATGQRVTLRCSPRSGDLSVYWYQQSLDQGLQFLIQYYNGEERAKGNILERFSAQQFPDLHSELNLSSLELGDSALYFCASSAYDTKGPYGYTFGSGTRLTVV.

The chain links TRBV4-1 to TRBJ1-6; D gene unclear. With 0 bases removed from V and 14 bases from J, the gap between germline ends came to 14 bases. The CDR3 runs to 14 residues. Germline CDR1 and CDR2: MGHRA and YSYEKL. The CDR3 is CASSQERTSRTLHF. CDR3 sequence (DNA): TGCGCCAGCAGCCAAGAGCGCACTTCTAGGACCCTCCACTTT.

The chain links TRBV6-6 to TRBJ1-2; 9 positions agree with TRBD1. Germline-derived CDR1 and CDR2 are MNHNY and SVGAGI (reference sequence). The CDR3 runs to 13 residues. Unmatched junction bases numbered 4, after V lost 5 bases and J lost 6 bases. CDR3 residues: CASSGDRVDGYTF. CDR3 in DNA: TGTGCCAGCAGTGGGGACAGGGTTGATGGCTACACCTTC.

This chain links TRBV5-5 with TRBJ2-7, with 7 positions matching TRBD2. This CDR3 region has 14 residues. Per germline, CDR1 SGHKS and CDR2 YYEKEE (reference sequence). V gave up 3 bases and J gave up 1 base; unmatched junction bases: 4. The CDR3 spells CASSSPGGSYEQYF. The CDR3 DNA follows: TGTGCCAGCAGCTCCCCGGGGGGATCCTACGAGCAGTACTTC.

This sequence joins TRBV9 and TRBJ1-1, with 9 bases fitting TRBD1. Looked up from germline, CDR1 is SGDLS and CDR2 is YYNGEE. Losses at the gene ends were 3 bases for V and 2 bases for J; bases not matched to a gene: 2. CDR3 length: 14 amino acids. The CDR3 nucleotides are TGTGCCAGCAGCGCGGACAGGGGAAACACTGAAGCTTTCTTT. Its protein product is CASSADRGNTEAFF.

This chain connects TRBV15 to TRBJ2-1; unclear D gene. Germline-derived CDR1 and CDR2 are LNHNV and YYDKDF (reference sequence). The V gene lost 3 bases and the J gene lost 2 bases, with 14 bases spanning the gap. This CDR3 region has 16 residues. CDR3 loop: CATSSRKLSPYNEQFF. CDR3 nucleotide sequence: TGTGCCACCAGCAGTCGAAAACTAAGTCCCTACAATGAGCAGTTCTTC.

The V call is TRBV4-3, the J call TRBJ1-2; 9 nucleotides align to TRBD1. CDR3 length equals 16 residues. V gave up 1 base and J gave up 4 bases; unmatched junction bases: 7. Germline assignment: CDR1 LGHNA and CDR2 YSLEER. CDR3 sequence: CASSQGPGQGSYGYTF. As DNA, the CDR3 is TGCGCCAGCAGCCAAGGGCCGGGACAGGGTTCCTATGGCTACACCTTC.